This TCR beta chain was observed in a study of blood T cell repertoires in COVID-19. About the research overall: The United States, Italy and Spain provided the acute and convalescent COVID-19 samples.

CDR3 length: 14 amino acids. Germline V CDR1 and CDR2: KGHSH, LQKENI. The V end was cut by 0 bases, the J end by 7 bases, with 12 bases between. Per the authors' pipeline: How many nucleated cells were present was estimated from reference gene primer amplification. Profiling relied on immunoSEQ multiplex PCR, and the TCRdb table lists in-frame clones only, not all of them. V and J calls and clone size are as listed in that table; D and trimming were resolved from the DNA. Among over 80,000 clones listed, approximately 75% were seen once. Sequencing was done on a sample of peripheral blood. The rearrangement joins TRBV18 to TRBJ1-1; the D gene is possibly TRBD1 (5 bases). This receptor was taken from a woman between 50 and 59 years old with acute or convalescent COVID-19. The CDR3 loop is CASSPPGALGEAFF. The CDR3 DNA reads as TGTGCCAGCTCACCACCAGGGGCCTTAGGTGAAGCTTTCTTT.